This T cell receptor (beta chain) was recorded in a study of blood T cell repertoires in COVID-19. About the study: Sites in the United States, Italy and Spain provided acute and convalescent COVID-19 samples. From T cells, B-cell-depleted T cells, or PBMCs came the material, which was cDNA or gDNA.

Source study methods: Nucleated cell number was recorded as an estimate derived from reference gene primer amplification. TCRdb's copy holds only in-frame clones and misses some; the assay was immunoSEQ multiplex PCR. The V and J calls and the clone size are those of that table, but D and trimming were determined from the DNA. The sample contains around 250,000 clones, approximately 85% of which appear only once. CDR1 is MDHEN and CDR2 is SYDVKM in the germline V gene. The CDR3 is made up of 15 amino acids. With 4 bases clipped from V and 10 bases from J, the junction kept 15 bases outside the gene matches.

Sequenced material: peripheral blood. This TCR was recovered from a man aged 45-65 years with active or convalescent COVID-19. The chain has TRBV28 and TRBJ1-1; TRBD1 aligns across 7 bases. As DNA, the CDR3 is TGTGCCAGCAGTTCGGGACCCGGGACAGTCGAAAGAGCTTTCTTT. Translated: CASSSGPGTVERAFF. Full variable domain (rest looked up from reference TRBV28 and TRBJ1-1): DVKVTQSSRYLVKRTGEKVFLECVQDMDHENMFWYRQDPGLGLRLIYFSYDVKMKEKGDIPEGYSVSREKKERFSLILESASTNQTSMYLCASSSGPGTVERAFFGQGTRLTVV.